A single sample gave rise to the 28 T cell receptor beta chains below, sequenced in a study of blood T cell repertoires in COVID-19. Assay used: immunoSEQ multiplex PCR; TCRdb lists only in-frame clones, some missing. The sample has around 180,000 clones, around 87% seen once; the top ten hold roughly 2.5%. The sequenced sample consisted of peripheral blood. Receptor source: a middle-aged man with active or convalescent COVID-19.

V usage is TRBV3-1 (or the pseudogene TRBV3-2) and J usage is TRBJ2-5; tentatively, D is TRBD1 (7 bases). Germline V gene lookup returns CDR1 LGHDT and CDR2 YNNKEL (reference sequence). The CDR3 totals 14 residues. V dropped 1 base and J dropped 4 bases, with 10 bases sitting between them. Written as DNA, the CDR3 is TGTGCCAGCAGCCAAGCAGGGGGAGGAGAGACCCAGTACTTC. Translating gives CASSQAGGGETQYF.

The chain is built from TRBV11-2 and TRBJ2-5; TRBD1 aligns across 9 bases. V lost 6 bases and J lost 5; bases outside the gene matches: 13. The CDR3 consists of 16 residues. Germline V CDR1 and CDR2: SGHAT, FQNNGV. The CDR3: CASSFHIGQGSETQYF. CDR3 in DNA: TGTGCCAGCAGTTTTCATATCGGACAGGGGTCTGAGACCCAGTACTTC.

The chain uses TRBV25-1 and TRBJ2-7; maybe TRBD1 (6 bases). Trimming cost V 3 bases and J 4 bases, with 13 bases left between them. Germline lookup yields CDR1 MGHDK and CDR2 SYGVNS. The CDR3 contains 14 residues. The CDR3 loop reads CASSDQGPKYEQYF. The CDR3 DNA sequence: TGTGCCAGCAGTGATCAGGGGCCCAAATACGAGCAGTACTTC.

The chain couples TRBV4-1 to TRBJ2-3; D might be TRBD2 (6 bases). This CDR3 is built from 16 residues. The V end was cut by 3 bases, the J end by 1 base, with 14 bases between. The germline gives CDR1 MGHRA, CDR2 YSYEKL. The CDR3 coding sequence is TGCGCCAGCAGCCACGTGGGCAGGGAGGGCACAGATACGCAGTATTTT. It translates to CASSHVGREGTDTQYF.

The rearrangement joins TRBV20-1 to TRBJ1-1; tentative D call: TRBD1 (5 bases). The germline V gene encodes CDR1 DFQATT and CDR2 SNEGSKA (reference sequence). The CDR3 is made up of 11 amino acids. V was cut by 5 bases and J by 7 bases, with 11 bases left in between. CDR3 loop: CSAQRQNEAFF. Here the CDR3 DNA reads TGCAGTGCTCAACGACAGAATGAAGCTTTCTTT.

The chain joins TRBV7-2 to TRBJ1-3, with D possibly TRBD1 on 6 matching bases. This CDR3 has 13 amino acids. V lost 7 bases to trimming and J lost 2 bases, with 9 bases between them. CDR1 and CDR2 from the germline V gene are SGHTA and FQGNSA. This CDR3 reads CASTHRAGNTIYF. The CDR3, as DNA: TGTGCCAGCACCCACAGGGCTGGAAACACCATATATTTT.

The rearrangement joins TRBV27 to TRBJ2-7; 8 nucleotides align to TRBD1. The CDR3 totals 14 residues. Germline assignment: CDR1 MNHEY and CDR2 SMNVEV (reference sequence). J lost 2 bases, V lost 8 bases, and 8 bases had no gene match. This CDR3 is CASRRGQETYEQYF. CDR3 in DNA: TGTGCCAGCCGAAGGGGACAGGAAACCTACGAGCAGTACTTC.

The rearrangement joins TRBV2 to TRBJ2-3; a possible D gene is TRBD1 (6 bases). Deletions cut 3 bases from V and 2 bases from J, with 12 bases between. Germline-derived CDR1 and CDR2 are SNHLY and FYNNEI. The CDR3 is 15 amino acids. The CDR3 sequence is CASSDLQGVTDTQYF. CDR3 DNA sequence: TGTGCCAGCAGTGATTTACAGGGTGTCACAGATACGCAGTATTTT.

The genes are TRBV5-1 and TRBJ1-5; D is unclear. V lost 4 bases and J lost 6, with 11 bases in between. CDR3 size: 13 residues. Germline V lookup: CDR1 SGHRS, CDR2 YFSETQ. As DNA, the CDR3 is TGCGCCAGCAGCGATTTACCCGGTCAGCCCCAGCATTTT. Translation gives CASSDLPGQPQHF.

CDR3 DNA sequence: TGTGCCAGCAGTTCGGGGGGTTCGGGGTACGAGCAGTACTTC. Translated: CASSSGGSGYEQYF. The V gene is TRBV6-2 or TRBV6-3, the J gene TRBJ2-7; 7 bases map to TRBD2. V shed 4 bases and J 4 bases; nucleotides not matched to a gene: 7. The CDR3 is made up of 14 amino acids. Germline CDR1 is MNHEY and CDR2 is SVGEGT.

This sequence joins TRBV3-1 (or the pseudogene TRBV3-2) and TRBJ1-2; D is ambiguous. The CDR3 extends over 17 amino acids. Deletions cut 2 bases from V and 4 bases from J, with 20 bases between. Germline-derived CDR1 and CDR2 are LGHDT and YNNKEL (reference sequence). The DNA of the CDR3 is TGTGCCAGCAGCCAACAAATACTCGGAGGATCGCTCTATGGCTACACCTTC. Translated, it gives CASSQQILGGSLYGYTF.

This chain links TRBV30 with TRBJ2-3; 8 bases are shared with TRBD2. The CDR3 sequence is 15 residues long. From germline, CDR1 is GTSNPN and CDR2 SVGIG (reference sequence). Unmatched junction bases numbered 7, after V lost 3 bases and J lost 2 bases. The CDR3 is CAWSPGGLVTDTQYF. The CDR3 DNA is TGTGCCTGGAGCCCGGGGGGGCTTGTCACAGATACGCAGTATTTT.

CDR3 amino acids: CASSESRGYYGYTF. Here the CDR3 DNA reads TGTGCCAGCAGTGAATCGAGGGGGTACTATGGCTACACCTTC. The rearrangement joins TRBV6-1 to TRBJ1-2, with D perhaps TRBD1 (6 bases). The V gene lost 2 bases and the J gene lost 3 bases, with 10 bases spanning the gap. This CDR3 has 14 amino acids. Per germline, CDR1 MNHNS and CDR2 SASEGT.

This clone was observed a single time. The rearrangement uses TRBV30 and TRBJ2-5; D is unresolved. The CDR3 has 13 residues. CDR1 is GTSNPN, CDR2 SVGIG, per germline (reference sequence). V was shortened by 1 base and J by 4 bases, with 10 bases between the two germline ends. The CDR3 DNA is TGTGCCTGGAGTGCCAATATAGCAGAGACCCAGTACTTC. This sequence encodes CAWSANIAETQYF.

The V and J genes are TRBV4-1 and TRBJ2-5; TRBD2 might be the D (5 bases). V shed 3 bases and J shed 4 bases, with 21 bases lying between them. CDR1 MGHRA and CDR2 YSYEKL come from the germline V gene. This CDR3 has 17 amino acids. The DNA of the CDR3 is TGCGCCAGCAGCCAGGTGATTTATGGGTCGGGGATAGAGACCCAGTACTTC. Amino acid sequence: CASSQVIYGSGIETQYF.

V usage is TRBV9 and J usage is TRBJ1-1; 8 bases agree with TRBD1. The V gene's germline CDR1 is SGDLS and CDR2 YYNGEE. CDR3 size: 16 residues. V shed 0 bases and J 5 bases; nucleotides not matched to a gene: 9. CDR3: CASSVGGQGAWTEAFF. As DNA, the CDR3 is TGTGCCAGCAGCGTAGGGGGGCAGGGGGCTTGGACTGAAGCTTTCTTT.

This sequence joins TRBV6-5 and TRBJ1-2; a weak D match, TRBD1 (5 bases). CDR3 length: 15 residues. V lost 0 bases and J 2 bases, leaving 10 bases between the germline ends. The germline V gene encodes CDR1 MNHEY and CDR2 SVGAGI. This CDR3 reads CASSYSTRANYGYTF. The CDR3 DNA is TGTGCCAGCAGTTACTCGACCAGGGCCAACTATGGCTACACCTTC.

CDR3 DNA sequence: TGTGCCAGCAGCCAAGCCGAGGGGGGGACTGAAGCTTTCTTT. This encodes CASSQAEGGTEAFF. The V call is TRBV3-1 (or the pseudogene TRBV3-2), the J call TRBJ1-1; D is perhaps TRBD1 (6 bases). Trimming removed 1 base from V and 5 bases from J, with 11 bases in between. The CDR3 has 14 residues. The germline V gene encodes CDR1 LGHDT and CDR2 YNNKEL (reference sequence).

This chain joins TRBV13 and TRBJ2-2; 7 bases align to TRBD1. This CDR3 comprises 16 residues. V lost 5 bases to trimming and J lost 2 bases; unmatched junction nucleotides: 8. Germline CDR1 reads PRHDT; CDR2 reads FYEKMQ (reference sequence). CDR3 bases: TGTGCCAGCAGCAGCCTCGGACAGGTTAACACCGGGGAGCTGTTTTTT. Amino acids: CASSSLGQVNTGELFF.

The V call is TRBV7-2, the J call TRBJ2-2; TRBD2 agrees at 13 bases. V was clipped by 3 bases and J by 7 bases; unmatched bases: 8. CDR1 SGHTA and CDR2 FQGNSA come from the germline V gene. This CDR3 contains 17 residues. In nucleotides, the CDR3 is TGTGCCAGCAGCTTGCTCACTAGCGGGGGGGCTCACGGGGAGCTGTTTTTT. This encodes CASSLLTSGGAHGELFF. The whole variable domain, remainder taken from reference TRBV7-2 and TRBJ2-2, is GAGVSQSPSNKVTEKGKDVELRCDPISGHTALYWYRQSLGQGLEFLIYFQGNSAPDKSGLPSDRFSAERTGGSVSTLTIQRTQQEDSAVYLCASSLLTSGGAHGELFFGEGSRLTVL.

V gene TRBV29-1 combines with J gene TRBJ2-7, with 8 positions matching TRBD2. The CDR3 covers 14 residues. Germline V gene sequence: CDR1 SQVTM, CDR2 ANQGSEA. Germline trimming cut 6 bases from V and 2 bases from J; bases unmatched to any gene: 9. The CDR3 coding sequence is TGCAGCGTACTCGGGGGGGAAAGAACCTACGAGCAGTACTTC. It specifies CSVLGGERTYEQYF.

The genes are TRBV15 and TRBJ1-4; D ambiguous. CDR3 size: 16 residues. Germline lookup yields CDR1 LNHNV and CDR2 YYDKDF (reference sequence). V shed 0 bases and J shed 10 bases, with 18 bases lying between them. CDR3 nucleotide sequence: TGTGCCACCAGCAGAGATCGGCTATTGACCGGGATAAAACTGTTTTTT. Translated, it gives CATSRDRLLTGIKLFF.

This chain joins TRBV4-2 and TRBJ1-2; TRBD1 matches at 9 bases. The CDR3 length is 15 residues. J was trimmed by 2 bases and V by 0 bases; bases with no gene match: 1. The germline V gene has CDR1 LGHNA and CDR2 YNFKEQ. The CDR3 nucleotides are TGTGCCAGCAGCCAAGAGACAGGGGGAAACTATGGCTACACCTTC. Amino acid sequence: CASSQETGGNYGYTF.

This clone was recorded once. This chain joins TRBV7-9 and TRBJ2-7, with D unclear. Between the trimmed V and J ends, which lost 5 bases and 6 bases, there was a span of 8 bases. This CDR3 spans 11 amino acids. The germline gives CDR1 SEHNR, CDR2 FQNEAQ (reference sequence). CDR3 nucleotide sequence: TGTGCCAGCAGCGCAACACCCGAGCAGTACTTC. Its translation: CASSATPEQYF. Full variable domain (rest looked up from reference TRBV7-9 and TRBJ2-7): DTGVSQNPRHKITKRGQNVTFRCDPISEHNRLYWYRQTLGQGPEFLTYFQNEAQLEKSRLLSDRFSAERPKGSFSTLEIQRTEQGDSAMYLCASSATPEQYFGPGTRLTVT.

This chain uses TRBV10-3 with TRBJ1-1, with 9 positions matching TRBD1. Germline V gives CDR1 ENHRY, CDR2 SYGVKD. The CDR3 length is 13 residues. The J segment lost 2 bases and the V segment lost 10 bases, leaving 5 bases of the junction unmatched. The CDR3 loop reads CATSQGANTEAFF. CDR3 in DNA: TGTGCCACTTCACAGGGGGCCAACACTGAAGCTTTCTTT.

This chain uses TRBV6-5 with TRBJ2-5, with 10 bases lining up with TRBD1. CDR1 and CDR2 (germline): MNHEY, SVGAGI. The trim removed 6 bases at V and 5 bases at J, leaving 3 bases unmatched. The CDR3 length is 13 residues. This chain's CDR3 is CASSDRGQETQYF. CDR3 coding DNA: TGTGCCAGCAGCGACAGGGGGCAGGAGACCCAGTACTTC.

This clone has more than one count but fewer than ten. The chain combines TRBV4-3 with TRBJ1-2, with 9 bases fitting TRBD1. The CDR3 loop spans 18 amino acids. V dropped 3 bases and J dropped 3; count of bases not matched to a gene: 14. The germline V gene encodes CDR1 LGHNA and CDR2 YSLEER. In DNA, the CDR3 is TGCGCCAGCAGCCAGGCTAGGGACAGGGACGCTTTTGACTATGGCTACACCTTC. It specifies CASSQARDRDAFDYGYTF.

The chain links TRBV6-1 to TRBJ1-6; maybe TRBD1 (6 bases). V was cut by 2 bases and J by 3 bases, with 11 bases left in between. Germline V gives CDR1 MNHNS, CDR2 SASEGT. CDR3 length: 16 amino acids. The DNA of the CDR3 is TGTGCCAGCAGTGAACCCCAGGGGTACTATAATTCACCCCTCCACTTT. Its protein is CASSEPQGYYNSPLHF.